What follows is one T cell receptor beta chain and its context. Its antigen remains unidentified. These data come from a study of blood T cells in healthy people across ages. General study results and limits: Unknown donor CMV status possibly confounded expanded clonotype changes.

In germline, CDR1 is SGHRS, CDR2 YFSETQ. The CDR3 has 14 residues. V dropped 7 bases and J dropped 5; count of bases not matched to a gene: 9. A sample-barcoded 5' primer and a J-beta primer mix were used in a second PCR of roughly 6 to 11 cycles. TCRdb called the 5' RACE reads again in MiXCR, with one record for every CDR3 protein. This table holds 1.2 million to 1.5 million distinct CDR3 sequences, approximately 60% found once. The clonotype comes from a man aged 18 to 35 in good health. What was sequenced was blood. This rearrangement joins TRBV5-1 to TRBJ1-5, with 7 positions matching TRBD1. CDR3 loop: CASYQGQKHQPQHF. CDR3 nucleotides: TGCGCCAGCTACCAGGGACAGAAGCATCAGCCCCAGCATTTT.